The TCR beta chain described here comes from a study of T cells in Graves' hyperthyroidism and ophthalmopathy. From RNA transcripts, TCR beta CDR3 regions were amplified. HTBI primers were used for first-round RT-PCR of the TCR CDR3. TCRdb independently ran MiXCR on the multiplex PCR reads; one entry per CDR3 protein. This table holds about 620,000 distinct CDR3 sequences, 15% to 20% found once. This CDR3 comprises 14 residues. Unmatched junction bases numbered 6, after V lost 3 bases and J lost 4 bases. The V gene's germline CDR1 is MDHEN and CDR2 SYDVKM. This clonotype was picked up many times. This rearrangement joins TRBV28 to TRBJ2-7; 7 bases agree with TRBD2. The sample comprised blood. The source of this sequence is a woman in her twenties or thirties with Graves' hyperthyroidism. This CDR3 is CASSLRGYQYEQYF. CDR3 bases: TGTGCCAGCAGTTTGCGGGGGTACCAATACGAGCAGTACTTC.